The 17 T cell receptor beta chains in this list originate from one sample, sequenced in a study of response to subunit inactivated influenza vaccine. MiXCR, run by TCRdb on the RT-PCR reads, gives a single entry per CDR3 protein. The data hold approximately 680,000 distinct CDR3 sequences, with 15% to 18% observed a single time. Specimen: PBMCs from blood, collected 12 days after vaccination. Every receptor here comes from a man between 50 and 59 years old who received an inactivated influenza vaccine.

CDR3 region: CSGQGESGANVLTF. The CDR3 coding sequence is TGCAGTGGCCAGGGAGAATCTGGGGCCAACGTCCTGACTTTC. The V gene is TRBV20-1, the J gene TRBJ2-6, with D possibly called TRBD1 or TRBD2 (5 bases each). The CDR3 is made up of 14 amino acids. The V end lost 7 bases, the J end lost 1 base, and 11 bases lay between the germline ends. Germline loops: CDR1 DFQATT, CDR2 SNEGSKA (reference sequence).

This clonotype came up a few times. The chain links TRBV5-1 to TRBJ2-1, with 12 bases that match TRBD1. Per the germline V gene, CDR1 is SGHRS and CDR2 is YFSETQ. The CDR3 is 16 residues long. Unmatched junction bases numbered 4, after V lost 0 bases and J lost 6 bases. CDR3 sequence (DNA): TGCGCCAGCAGCTTGGAGGGACAGGGGGCTCGCAATGAGCAGTTCTTC. Protein sequence: CASSLEGQGARNEQFF. Drawing the rest from reference TRBV5-1 and TRBJ2-1, the complete variable domain is KAGVTQTPRYLIKTRGQQVTLSCSPISGHRSVSWYQQTPGQGLQFLFEYFSETQRNKGNFPGRFSGRQFSNSRSEMNVSTLELGDSALYLCASSLEGQGARNEQFFGPGTRLTVL.

This sequence joins TRBV20-1 and TRBJ1-1, with D unclear. The CDR3 runs 15 residues. The germline V gene has CDR1 DFQATT and CDR2 SNEGSKA (reference sequence). V was cut by 0 bases and J by 4 bases, with 15 bases left in between. As DNA, the CDR3 is TGCAGTGCTAGAGATGGTTCTACATGGGGCACTGAAGCTTTCTTT. Its translation is CSARDGSTWGTEAFF.

V and J are TRBV4-3 and TRBJ2-3; the match to TRBD2 covers 8 bases. The CDR3 is 15 amino acids. Germline V CDR1 and CDR2: LGHNA, YSLEER. V shed 1 base, J shed 5 bases, and the junction held 5 bases outside the gene matches. Written as DNA, the CDR3 is TGCGCCAGCAGCCAAGGGGGTAGCGGGGAAGATACGCAGTATTTT. It codes for CASSQGGSGEDTQYF.

Notes on this clonotype: A junction boundary mismatches the germline segment, possibly from a read error. The chain carries TRBV7-9 and TRBJ2-5; a possible D gene is TRBD2 (5 bases). CDR3 length: 15 amino acids. From germline, CDR1 is SEHNR and CDR2 FQNEAQ (reference sequence). For the CDR3, the DNA is TGTGCCAGCAGCTGGGCCCTTAGCGAACAAGAGACCCAGTCCTTC. Its protein is CASSWALSEQETQSF. Looking up the rest from reference TRBV7-9 and TRBJ2-5 gives the full variable domain: DTGVSQNPRHKITKRGQNVTFRCDPISEHNRLYWYRQTLGQGPEFLTYFQNEAQLEKSRLLSDRFSAERPKGSFSTLEIQRTEQGDSAMYLCASSWALSEQETQSFGPGTRLLVL.

The V call is TRBV20-1, the J call TRBJ1-1; D ambiguous. From germline, CDR1 is DFQATT and CDR2 SNEGSKA (reference sequence). Between the trimmed V and J ends, which lost 3 bases and 4 bases, there was a span of 9 bases. The CDR3 length is 12 residues. The CDR3 region is CSASPGSTEAFF. DNA for the CDR3: TGCAGTGCTAGTCCAGGTTCCACTGAAGCTTTCTTT.

This clonotype has just a few counts. V gene TRBV4-3 combines with J gene TRBJ1-2; D remains unclear. CDR3 length: 17 amino acids. V lost 0 bases, J lost 4 bases, and 18 bases lay in between. CDR1 LGHNA and CDR2 YSLEER come from the germline V gene. CDR3 DNA: TGCGCCAGCAGCCAAGAAGTAGCCGCGGGCCGGCTCTATGGCTACACCTTC. Translating gives CASSQEVAAGRLYGYTF.

This clonotype was observed a handful of times. This sequence joins TRBV9 and TRBJ1-3; D not certain. The CDR3 runs to 13 residues. V gave up 0 bases and J gave up 7 bases, with 8 bases separating them. Germline V gene sequence: CDR1 SGDLS, CDR2 YYNGEE. As DNA, the CDR3 is TGTGCCAGCAGCGTAGAAGGGAGGAACACCATATATTTT. Protein product: CASSVEGRNTIYF. Full variable domain (missing parts from reference TRBV9 and TRBJ1-3): DSGVTQTPKHLITATGQRVTLRCSPRSGDLSVYWYQQSLDQGLQFLIQYYNGEERAKGNILERFSAQQFPDLHSELNLSSLELGDSALYFCASSVEGRNTIYFGEGSWLTVV.

The chain carries TRBV5-1 and TRBJ2-7; the D gene is possibly TRBD1 (5 bases). This CDR3 spans 14 amino acids. V was shortened by 3 bases and J by 3 bases, with 13 bases between the two germline ends. Germline values: CDR1 SGHRS, CDR2 YFSETQ. The CDR3 region is CASSYDSTRYEQYF. Written as DNA, the CDR3 is TGCGCCAGCAGCTACGACAGCACCCGCTACGAGCAGTACTTC.

The table lists this clonotype with many counts. The rearrangement joins TRBV29-1 to TRBJ2-1, with 8 bases matching TRBD2. The CDR3 consists of 13 residues. CDR1 and CDR2 (germline): SQVTM, ANQGSEA. Written as DNA, the CDR3 is TGCAGTACCGGGACTAGTGGGCCTTATGAGCAGTTCTTC. Amino acid sequence: CSTGTSGPYEQFF.

This clonotype has just a few counts. The genes are TRBV12-3 or TRBV12-4 and TRBJ2-5; D is unresolved. The CDR3 extends over 13 amino acids. V shed 1 base and J shed 5 bases, with 8 bases lying between them. The CDR3 DNA sequence: TGTGCCAGCAGTTTAGGCGAGGCGGAGACCCAGTACTTC. Translation: CASSLGEAETQYF.

The chain has TRBV28 and TRBJ1-1; 10 bases fit TRBD1. This CDR3 comprises 14 residues. Trimming removed 5 bases from V and 5 bases from J; junction bases left unmatched: 5. Germline loops: CDR1 MDHEN, CDR2 SYDVKM. CDR3 nucleotides: TGTGCCAGCAGTCCGTGGACAGGGGGTACTGAAGCTTTCTTT. Translating it yields CASSPWTGGTEAFF.

CDR3 amino acids: CASSPGTGNNSPLHF. In nucleotides, the CDR3 is TGTGCCAGTAGTCCTGGGACAGGGAATAATTCACCCCTCCACTTT. The chain links TRBV19 to TRBJ1-6; 9 nucleotides match TRBD1. Trimming at V came to 5 bases and at J to 5 bases, leaving 4 bases not matched to a gene. This CDR3 spans 15 amino acids. Per the germline V gene, CDR1 is LNHDA and CDR2 is SQIVND (reference sequence).

This chain joins TRBV12-3 or TRBV12-4 and TRBJ1-3; D is unresolved. V dropped 8 bases and J dropped 0 bases, with 5 bases sitting between them. The CDR3 has 12 residues. The CDR3 bases are TGTGCCAGCGGTAGCTCTGGAAACACCATATATTTT. Its translation is CASGSSGNTIYF.

This clonotype appeared once. The chain recombines TRBV5-1 with TRBJ2-5; D not resolved. CDR1 SGHRS and CDR2 YFSETQ come from the germline V gene. The CDR3 extends over 13 amino acids. Trimming cost V 4 bases and J 0 bases, with 7 bases left between them. CDR3 amino acids: CASSPQYQETQYF. DNA for the CDR3: TGCGCCAGCAGCCCCCAGTACCAAGAGACCCAGTACTTC.

The rearrangement joins TRBV5-1 to TRBJ2-7, with D unresolved. Germline CDR1 and CDR2: SGHRS and YFSETQ. This CDR3 is built from 15 residues. V lost 4 bases and J lost 7, with 21 bases in between. CDR3 in amino acids: CASSIGRARTGEQYF. The DNA for the CDR3 is TGCGCCAGCAGCATCGGACGGGCTCGAACGGGTGAGCAGTACTTC.

This clonotype was counted many times. The chain uses TRBV5-1 and TRBJ1-4; D call uncertain. There are 14 residues in the CDR3. Germline CDR1 and CDR2: SGHRS and YFSETQ. V was cut by 4 bases and J by 2 bases, with 9 bases left in between. The DNA for the CDR3 is TGCGCCAGCAGCCCGGGTGGGACTAATGAAAAACTGTTTTTT. Its translation: CASSPGGTNEKLFF.